The sequence of this T cell receptor (beta chain) was determined in a study of graft-versus-host responses after intestinal transplantation (dated by TCRdb to the early 2020s). Some background on the complete study: The transplants that recipients received were multivisceral, liver-intestinal, or isolated intestinal. Every recipient was given anti-thymocyte globulin induction, followed by 2 to 4 years of maintenance tacrolimus and steroids. Bulk TCR-beta CDR3 sequencing was used to track graft-versus-host and host-versus-graft alloreactive T cell clones in the graft, circulation and bone marrow after intestinal transplantation. To identify alloreactive clones, pre-transplant mixed lymphocyte reaction products were sequenced and compared with unstimulated pre-transplant donor and recipient T cells. Of the 20 to 30 intestinal transplant recipients enrolled in the cohort, one of whom was a retransplant, a few patients without pretransplant specimens were excluded. Donor T cell macrochimerism was defined as a peak of at least 4% donor T cells among recipient peripheral blood mononuclear cells. Instead of going to the commercial service, samples from three later patients were sequenced in-house on an Illumina MiSeq and processed with MiXCR.

Taken from the germline V gene, the CDR1 and CDR2 loops are SGHAT and FQNNGV. There are 15 amino acids in the CDR3, from cysteine to phenylalanine inclusive. Just the 45-base CDR3 DNA is kept, in frame starting at base 1. V is reduced by 4 bases and J by 0 bases, leaving a spacing of 12 bases between them. The library came from the immunoSEQ multiplex PCR assay. In most patients, genomic DNA was isolated using the Qiagen DNeasy Blood and Tissue Kit and sent frozen to Adaptive Biotechnologies for TCR sequencing. For most patients, high-throughput TCR-beta CDR3 sequencing of genomic DNA was performed by Adaptive Biotechnologies. Turning to the authors' computational methods: TCR sequencing data were retrieved from Adaptive's ImmunoSEQ software for 18 patients, whereas three other patients were processed with MiXCR and VDJtools. To correct CD4 versus CD8 sorting errors, any sequence found in both subsets at a frequency ratio below 5:1 was removed. CDR3 nucleotide sequences shared by donor and recipient were removed because the origin of these sequences could not be assigned. Alloreactive clones required at least 2-fold expansion over unstimulated cells and minimum CFSE-low frequency of 0.002% (template counts) or 0.001% (read counts). Clones were considered mappable if detected in sequenced pre-transplant spleen, lymph node, or MLR CFSE-low populations of the donor or recipient. The cumulative frequency of alloreactive clones was calculated as a percentage of all sequences, weighted by copy number. TCRdb carries this immuneACCESS record with in-frame sequences only. Its versions omit some clonotypes, under half of them owing to an unresolved V gene in the studies checked, with the rest unexplained. The V and J calls and clone size were taken over from that table, and D and trimming were inferred from the DNA. The sample table holds roughly 51,000 clones, of which roughly 90% were seen once. The ten largest make up 0.5% to 0.65% of the sample.

Findings and caveats that apply to the study as a whole: In patients with donor T cell macrochimerism, the allografts had high GvH to HvG T cell clonal ratios. The conclusions were limited by the relatively low number and heterogeneity of the intestinal transplant patients. GvH clones were detected in recipient bone marrow, and some appeared earlier in ileal mucosa or blood, consistent with an intestinal mucosal origin. Early after transplant, declines in HvG clones were associated with peak levels of circulating GvH clones.

According to the study, the label for this sample's time point signals: cells obtained before transplantation from donor or recipient. CD3+CD4+ and CD3+CD8+ populations were FACS-sorted from unstimulated pre-transplant donor and recipient cells taken from spleen or lymph nodes. As to this clone: Its specific antigen is unknown. No much larger clone exists at a distance of one base, and base qualities are not known.

This clonotype was obtained from a human donor who was the organ donor for an intestinal transplant. The chain couples TRBV11-2 to TRBJ1-1; too little of a D gene remains to name it. Sequenced material: unstimulated CD4+ T cells sorted from spleen or lymph node cells, taken before transplant. The encoded CDR3 is CASSSQTEMNTEAFF. The nucleotide sequence is TGTGCCAGCAGCTCCCAGACGGAGATGAACACTGAAGCTTTCTTT.